Reported below is one T cell receptor (beta chain). Profiled with immunoSEQ multiplex PCR; TCRdb holds only in-frame clones, not every one. The repertoire holds some 640,000 clones, with around 87% as singletons. The record originates from a study of shared T cell receptors in the human thymus. This same sample was also part of a study on human thymus T cells. As that report states: Congenital heart defects were the reason for the corrective surgery that the donors, healthy Finnish infants, were having. Thymus specimens were resections from corrective heart surgery. Related work found strong thymic repertoire overlap between unrelated individuals.

Sequences were obtained from thymocytes. This receptor was taken from a boy under two years old with a congenital heart defect.

The CDR3: CAISESTAQRYQETQYF. CDR3 sequence (DNA): TGTGCCATCAGTGAGTCGACAGCTCAGAGGTACCAAGAGACCCAGTACTTC. The chain couples TRBV10-3 to TRBJ2-5, with D perhaps TRBD1 (5 bases). Trimming removed 0 bases at V and 0 bases at J, with 14 bases between. This CDR3 is 17 amino acids long. Germline CDR1 and CDR2: ENHRY and SYGVKD.